This T cell receptor beta chain was obtained from a study of vaccination and CD4 T cells after COVID-19. Sequencing of the DNA from cultured CD4+ T cells was carried out with the Oncomine TCR Beta short-read assay. TCRdb reanalysed the PCR reads using MiXCR and keeps one entry per CDR3 protein. The sample consists of tens of thousands of distinct CDR3 sequences, around two fifths of them appearing once. The CDR3 sequence is 12 residues long. Germline values: CDR1 SQVTM, CDR2 ANQGSEA. Between the trimmed V and J ends, which lost 7 bases and 5 bases, there was a span of 13 bases. About this clonotype: Its antigen remains unidentified.

General study findings and limits: There was no significant change from about 20 to 38 median reactive clonotypes.

As for treatment: approximately nine-day PBMC culture with coronavirus spike peptide pools or control peptides (ViraFEST assay). No prior SARS-CoV-2 infection occurred in healthy vaccine recipients, per negative nucleocapsid antibodies before and after vaccination. The rearrangement joins TRBV29-1 to TRBJ2-3; maybe TRBD1 (6 bases). The TCR sequence derives from a human donor who received a COVID-19 vaccine. The source was CD4+ T cells from blood, cultured in vitro, collected before SARS-CoV-2 vaccination. The chain's CDR3 is CSGVGGLDTQYF. Written as DNA, the CDR3 is TGCAGCGGTGTTGGGGGCCTAGATACGCAGTATTTT.